Sequencing of this T cell receptor (beta chain) was carried out in a study of blood T cell repertoires in COVID-19. Study in general: The United States, Italy and Spain supplied acute and convalescent COVID-19 samples. T cells, B-cell-depleted T cells, or PBMCs supplied cDNA or gDNA.

This table comes from immunoSEQ multiplex PCR, and its TCRdb copy is limited to in-frame clones, with some not included. The sample carries roughly 140,000 clones, more than 80% recorded once. The CDR3 totals 15 residues. V was shortened by 0 bases and J by 2 bases, with 8 bases between the two germline ends. Germline V gene lookup returns CDR1 SGDLS and CDR2 YYNGEE. The rearrangement joins TRBV9 to TRBJ2-2, with D perhaps TRBD1 (5 bases). The TCR originated in a middle-aged woman with acute or convalescent COVID-19. Sequenced sample: peripheral blood. Written as DNA, the CDR3 is TGTGCCAGCAGCGTAGTTCAGGGTAACACCGGGGAGCTGTTTTTT. This gives the protein CASSVVQGNTGELFF.